The T cell receptor (beta chain) under discussion was sequenced for a study of cytomegalovirus exposure and HLA in healthy donors. Use of 60 Vbeta and 13 Jbeta primers characterized the PCR. Sequenced by immunoSEQ multiplex PCR; TCRdb stores in-frame clones only, minus some. In the table there are approximately 250,000 clones, around 84% of which are singletons. Each donor's status was that of a healthy bone marrow donor. V lost 2 bases, J lost 2 bases, and 9 bases lay in between. The CDR3 contains 14 residues. Germline loops: CDR1 LNHDA, CDR2 SQIVND (reference sequence). Broader study findings: The presence/absence work took it that sequencing depth was about the same across donors. Earlier analysis yielded a pattern in which most TCR beta V segments were productive about 87% or about 30% of the time. Links to common viral pathogens appeared, in a later analysis, for several of the most significant clusters.

This clone was seen a handful of times. No antigen is known for it. The clonotype comes from a girl aged 2-9 years in good health and CMV-seronegative. The sequenced sample consisted of PBMCs. The chain joins TRBV19 to TRBJ2-5; D uncertain. The CDR3 protein is CASSIYRQQETQYF. CDR3 bases: TGTGCCAGTAGTATATACAGACAACAAGAGACCCAGTACTTC. Supplemented by reference TRBV19 and TRBJ2-5, the full variable domain reads DGGITQSPKYLFRKEGQNVTLSCEQNLNHDAMYWYRQDPGQGLRLIYYSQIVNDFQKGDIAEGYSVSREKKESFPLTVTSAQKNPTAFYLCASSIYRQQETQYFGPGTRLLVL.